The present T cell receptor beta chain was sequenced within a study of regulatory T cells in long-lasting Graves disease. This clonotype was seen many times. Antigen: not known. Arm-PCR of CDR3 regions and iRepertoire HTBI primers were used to build TCR beta libraries. TCRdb re-called the multiplex PCR reads through MiXCR, storing one row per CDR3 protein. This sample carries approximately 440,000 distinct CDR3 sequences, about a sixth of them seen once, and the ten largest clones take 9.5% to 15%. Time point specified: newly diagnosed GD, antithyroid drugs for less than 3 months. PBMCs provided the RNA from which the TCR library was made. Germline V lookup: CDR1 GTSNPN, CDR2 SVGIG (reference sequence). The V gene lost 2 bases and the J gene lost 5 bases, with 19 bases spanning the gap. This CDR3 is 15 amino acids long. Regarding the study as a whole: When disease was persistent, TRBV28, TRBJ1-2 and TRBJ2-5 were the favored segments.

The same sample was also used in a study of T cells in Graves' hyperthyroidism and ophthalmopathy.

The rearrangement joins TRBV30 to TRBJ2-7, with D possibly matching TRBD1 (5 bases). This TCR derives from a man aged 40-49 years with Graves disease. The sample consisted of peripheral blood mononuclear cells (PBMCs), taken at new diagnosis, from a patient treated with antithyroid drugs. As DNA, the CDR3 is TGTGCCTGGAGTAAACCCCACCGACAGATCCACGAGCAGTACTTC. Protein product: CAWSKPHRQIHEQYF.